This T cell receptor (beta chain) was found in a study of T cells in Graves' hyperthyroidism and ophthalmopathy (dated by TCRdb to between 2018 and 2020). As for the study more broadly: Peripheral blood samples were taken at the time of initial diagnosis, prior to any treatment. To identify TCR V-J signatures that set the groups apart, the researchers used a discovery cohort of 90 to 100 patients, made up of under 50 with Graves' ophthalmopathy and some 56 with stable Graves' hyperthyroidism. Whether ophthalmopathy could be predicted prospectively was tested in an independent validation cohort made up of 18 to 20 hyperthyroidism patients plus 17 patients who later progressed to ophthalmopathy. The 75 to 100 discovery patients were randomly divided into training and test sets at a 7:3 ratio. The study also compared thyroid tissue and blood T-cell repertoires from five or six Graves' hyperthyroidism patients. After sampling, hyperthyroidism patients received methimazole starting at 30 mg daily, and ophthalmopathy patients received high-dose intravenous methylprednisolone. The paper describes TCR Vbeta CDR3 sequencing of 120 to 150 peripheral blood samples, made up of fewer than 50 ophthalmopathy patients, some 80 hyperthyroidism patients and about 17 progressor patients.

Stable Graves' hyperthyroidism was defined as the absence of progression to ophthalmopathy over 18 months of follow-up. Hyperthyroidism patients were newly diagnosed, with disease duration under 2 months, and aged 18 to 65 years. The study excluded patients with uncontrolled infections, other autoimmune diseases, pregnancy or lactation. Diagnoses were established on the basis of clinical symptoms, serum thyroxine and TRAb, thyroid ultrasound, and orbital computed tomography. PBMCs were separated from approximately 10 ml of fresh peripheral blood using Ficoll-Paque density gradient centrifugation. Total RNA was extracted with Trizol reagent, and quality was checked on an Agilent 2100 Bioanalyzer. Broader findings and caveats from the paper: Sample size was not statistically predetermined, and blinding of investigators to group allocation was not performed. In validation, the model predicted progression to ophthalmopathy a median of 6.5 months before onset, with approximately 70% sensitivity and around 76% specificity. Ophthalmopathy was separated from stable hyperthyroidism by a 13 V-J signature model, with about 86% sensitivity and about 81% specificity obtained in cross-validation and 80%/75% obtained in testing. Most expanded thyroid clonotypes (frequency above 0.001) were also found in blood, which suggests that blood repertoires may mirror thyroid immune responses.

A remark on this clonotype: Its antigen has not been determined. The sample holds no much larger clone one base away, and base qualities are not on file.

Amplification of TCR beta CDR3 regions was carried out from RNA transcripts. The first round of RT-PCR for the TCR CDR3 was performed with the HTBI primer set and the Qiagen OneStep RT-PCR kit. Libraries were constructed in a second round of multiplex PCR, after which size selection and purification were performed. Paired-end sequencing of the libraries was performed with 100 bp reads on an Illumina HiSeq2000. Processing in the source paper ran as follows. SOAPnuke was used to process the raw data, with reads discarded if the reads contained adapters or uncalled bases, had a mean Phred below 15, or lacked an exact constant-primer or identifier match. COPE v1.2.5 was used to merge high-quality paired reads, and clonotypes were defined as unique nucleotide sequences. MiTCR v1.1 was used to align the clonotypes against IMGT TRBV, TRBD and TRBJ reference segments. Analysis was restricted to V-J combinations with a frequency above 0.0001, which covered roughly 99% of repertoires. A TCS score was defined as the ratio between F50 (clonal expansion) and ExV (chaos), using BLOSUM62-based TCRdist between CDR3 peptides within each V-J. Welch's t-statistics and random forest reduced 514 V-J features to 13, which were used in a naive Bayes classifier (R e1071). The Morisita-Horn index was used to measure how similar the thyroid and blood repertoires were. The raw public reads went through TCRdb reprocessing: fastp at Q25, MiXCR clone calling, in-frame beta chains kept. Rows are combined by CDR3 protein, so each entry shows the most common genes and DNA. TCRdb's processing, not the authors' own work, is the source of the V and J calls. This sample gives about 840,000 distinct CDR3 sequences in total; 38% of them show up just once. Around 10% of the sample goes to the ten largest clones.

Sequencing was performed on blood. The TCR sequence derives from a man younger than 30 with Graves' hyperthyroidism.

The sequenced DNA: TGTGCCAGCAGTGAATTATCGGAGGCGGACCCAATCTACGAGCAGTACTTC. Translated, this gives CASSELSEADPIYEQYF. This sequence uses TRBV25-1 and TRBJ2-7; matching of 5 bases hints at TRBD2 as the D gene. As encoded in the germline V gene, CDR1 is MGHDK while CDR2 is SYGVNS. Including cysteine and phenylalanine, the CDR3 has 17 amino acids. The entry retains the CDR3 DNA only, 51 bases that are in frame from base 1. At the junction V is shortened by 1 base and J by 3 bases, with 19 bases in between.